The rows below give T cell receptor beta chains drawn from one sample of a study of identical twins. From the 5' RACE reads, TCRdb called clonotypes with MiXCR, one entry per CDR3 protein. Of under 800,000 distinct CDR3 sequences listed, less than 25% are singletons. These data were also filed under a second study, of T cells expressing NK-cell markers.

Sequencing input: PBMCs. These receptors all come from a woman in her late teens or twenties in good health. Both conserved end residues are part of each CDR3. Fields, in order: CDR3 DNA, CDR3 protein, D gene, J gene, V gene, clone size. D genes are given only for firm matches. Clone size is stated in some rows and not others, as once, few, many or a class when expanded.

CDR3 DNA: TGTGCCAGCAGCGACCTTAGCGGGAGAGGTGTTGAGCAGTTCTTC
CDR3 protein: CASSDLSGRGVEQFF
D gene: TRBD2
J gene: TRBJ2-1
V gene: TRBV6-1
clone size: NA

CDR3 DNA: TGCAGTGCTATCATAGCGGGTGTCACAGATACGCAGTATTTT
CDR3 protein: CSAIIAGVTDTQYF
D gene: TRBD2
J gene: TRBJ2-3
V gene: TRBV20-1
clone size: few

CDR3 DNA: TGTGCCAGCAGCTTAGTTGCGGCGGGGGGGCCTTATGAGCAGTTCTTC
CDR3 protein: CASSLVAAGGPYEQFF
D gene: TRBD2
J gene: TRBJ2-1
V gene: TRBV7-2
clone size: many

CDR3 DNA: TGTGCCAGCAGGACACTAGCGGGGGGTCAAAACAATGAGCAGTTCTTC
CDR3 protein: CASRTLAGGQNNEQFF
D gene: TRBD2
J gene: TRBJ2-1
V gene: TRBV6-1
clone size: few

CDR3 DNA: TGTGCCAGCAGTGAAGGTCTCGGGGGGGGGCAAGAGACCCAGTACTTC
CDR3 protein: CASSEGLGGGQETQYF
D gene: TRBD2
J gene: TRBJ2-5
V gene: TRBV6-1
clone size: NA

CDR3 DNA: TGCAGTGCTAGAGACGCGGGGACTTACAATGAGCAGTTCTTC
CDR3 protein: CSARDAGTYNEQFF
D gene: NA
J gene: TRBJ2-1
V gene: TRBV20-1
clone size: few

CDR3 DNA: TGTGCCAGCAGCCTTGCTAGCGGGTTCCAGAAGGTAGATGAGCAGTTCTTC
CDR3 protein: CASSLASGFQKVDEQFF
D gene: TRBD2
J gene: TRBJ2-1
V gene: TRBV3-1
clone size: NA

CDR3 DNA: TGTGCCACCAGCAGACCGGGACAGGGGGCAGCAGATACGCAGTATTTT
CDR3 protein: CATSRPGQGAADTQYF
D gene: TRBD1
J gene: TRBJ2-3
V gene: TRBV15
clone size: NA

CDR3 DNA: TGTGCCAGCAGCTTAGATGTACAGCAGGGCTACACCTTC
CDR3 protein: CASSLDVQQGYTF
D gene: NA
J gene: TRBJ1-2
V gene: TRBV7-9
clone size: NA

CDR3 DNA: TGTGCCAGCAGCCAGGGGACCCTCGGGGAGACCCAGTACTTC
CDR3 protein: CASSQGTLGETQYF
D gene: NA
J gene: TRBJ2-5
V gene: TRBV5-6
clone size: NA

CDR3 DNA: TGCGCCAGCAGCTTGGCCTCCCCGAACACTGAAGCTTTCTTT
CDR3 protein: CASSLASPNTEAFF
D gene: NA
J gene: TRBJ1-1
V gene: TRBV5-1
clone size: many

CDR3 DNA: TGCAGCGTCCGGTCGGGGAGCGCGGAAGATACGCAGTATTTT
CDR3 protein: CSVRSGSAEDTQYF
D gene: NA
J gene: TRBJ2-3
V gene: TRBV29-1
clone size: NA

CDR3 DNA: TGTGCCAGCAGTGGCTCGGAAGGGCCGGCCGTACAAACGCAGTATTTT
CDR3 protein: CASSGSEGPAVQTQYF
D gene: NA
J gene: TRBJ2-3
V gene: TRBV25-1
clone size: once

CDR3 DNA: TGTGCCAGCAGCTTGTTTTCCGGACTGAACACTGAAGCTTTCTTT
CDR3 protein: CASSLFSGLNTEAFF
D gene: NA
J gene: TRBJ1-1
V gene: TRBV5-6
clone size: NA

CDR3 DNA: TGCAGTGCTGCGCACCCCTCGAATGAGCAGTTCTTC
CDR3 protein: CSAAHPSNEQFF
D gene: NA
J gene: TRBJ2-1
V gene: TRBV20-1
clone size: NA

CDR3 DNA: TGCAGTGCTAGGATAGCGGGAGTGTTCGAGACCCAGTACTTC
CDR3 protein: CSARIAGVFETQYF
D gene: TRBD2
J gene: TRBJ2-5
V gene: TRBV20-1
clone size: NA